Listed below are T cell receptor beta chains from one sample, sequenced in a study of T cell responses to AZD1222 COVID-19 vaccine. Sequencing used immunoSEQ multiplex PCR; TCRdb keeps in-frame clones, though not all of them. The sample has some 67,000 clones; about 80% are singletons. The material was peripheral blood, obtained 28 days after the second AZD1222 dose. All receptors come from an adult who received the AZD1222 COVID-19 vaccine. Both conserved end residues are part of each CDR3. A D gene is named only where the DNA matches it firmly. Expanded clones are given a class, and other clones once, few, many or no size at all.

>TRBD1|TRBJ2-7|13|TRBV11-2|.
TGTGCCAGCAGCCCGGGGACAGCGCTCGAGCAGTACTTC
CASSPGTALEQYF
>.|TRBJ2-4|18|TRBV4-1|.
TGCGCCAGCAGCCCCCCGGCCGCGTGGGGGAGGAACAAAAACATTCAGTACTTC
CASSPPAAWGRNKNIQYF
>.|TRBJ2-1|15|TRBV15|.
TGTGCCACCAGCAGAGAGGGACTCTCCTACAATGAGCAGTTCTTC
CATSREGLSYNEQFF
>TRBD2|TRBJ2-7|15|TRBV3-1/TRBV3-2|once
TGTGCCCGCAGCGCCACTAGCGGGGGGGCGGGGGAGCAGTACTTC
CARSATSGGAGEQYF
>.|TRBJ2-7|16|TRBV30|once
TGTGCCTGGAGGGGGACCTGGGGGGTAAAGGGCTACGAGCAGTACTTC
CAWRGTWGVKGYEQYF
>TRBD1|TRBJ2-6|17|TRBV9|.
TGTGCCAGCAGCGCCACAGGGGGGTTTAGTGGGGCCAACGTCCTGACTTTC
CASSATGGFSGANVLTF
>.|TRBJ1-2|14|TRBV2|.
TGTGCCAGCAGTGAATACAGGTCCTACTATGGCTACACCTTC
CASSEYRSYYGYTF
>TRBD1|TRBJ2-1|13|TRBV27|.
TGTGCCAGCACCCAGGGGGCGAACAATGAGCAGTTCTTC
CASTQGANNEQFF
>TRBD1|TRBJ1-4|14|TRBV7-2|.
TGTGCCAGCAGCCTAGGGACAGCTAATGAAAAACTGTTTTTT
CASSLGTANEKLFF
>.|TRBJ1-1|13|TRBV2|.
TGTGCCAGCAGTCCGGAAGAGGGCACTGAAGCTTTCTTT
CASSPEEGTEAFF
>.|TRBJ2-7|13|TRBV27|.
TGTGCCAGCAGCCACATGACAAGCTACGAGCAGTACTTC
CASSHMTSYEQYF
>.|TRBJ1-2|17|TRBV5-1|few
TGCGCCAGCAGCTTGGCCGTCTCATCCAGGGGTGACTATGGCTACACCTTC
CASSLAVSSRGDYGYTF
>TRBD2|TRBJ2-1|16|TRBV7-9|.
TGTGCCAGCAGCTCTCTCACTAGCGGGGGGGACAATGAGCAGTTCTTC
CASSSLTSGGDNEQFF
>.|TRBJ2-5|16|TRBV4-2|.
TGTGCCAGCAGCCAACCCTCCGGGCAGGGCCAAGAGACCCAGTACTTC
CASSQPSGQGQETQYF
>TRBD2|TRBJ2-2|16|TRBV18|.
TGTGCCAGCTCACCATCACTAGCGGAGGTCACCGGGGAGCTGTTTTTT
CASSPSLAEVTGELFF
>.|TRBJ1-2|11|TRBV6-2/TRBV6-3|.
TGTGCCAGCAGCCGGGGGTATGGCTACACCTTC
CASSRGYGYTF
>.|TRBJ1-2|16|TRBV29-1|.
TGCAGCGTTGAACCACAGGACGAGGCTCTCTTCTATGGCTACACCTTC
CSVEPQDEALFYGYTF
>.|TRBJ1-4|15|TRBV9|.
TGTGCCAGCAGCGTAGGACCTGGGTCTAATGAAAAACTGTTTTTT
CASSVGPGSNEKLFF
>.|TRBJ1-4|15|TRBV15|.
TGTGCCACGGGGACACTTTCTGCAACTAATGAAAAACTGTTTTTT
CATGTLSATNEKLFF
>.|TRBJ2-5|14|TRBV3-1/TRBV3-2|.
TGTGCCAGCAGCCACCCCCTCTTATGGGAGACCCAGTACTTC
CASSHPLLWETQYF
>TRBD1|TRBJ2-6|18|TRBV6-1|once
TGTGCCAGCAGTGACAACCGGGACAGGTTTTCTGGGGCCAACGTCCTGACTTTC
CASSDNRDRFSGANVLTF
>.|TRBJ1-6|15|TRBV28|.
TGTGCCAGCAGTTTATACCCGCAGGGGAATTCACCCCTCCACTTT
CASSLYPQGNSPLHF
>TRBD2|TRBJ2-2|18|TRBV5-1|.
TGCGCCAGCAGGGAGCGAGCTAGCGGGGCCCTAAACACCGGGGAGCTGTTTTTT
CASRERASGALNTGELFF
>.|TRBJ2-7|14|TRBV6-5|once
TGTGCCAGCAGTCGGACAGCCAGCTCCTACGAGCAGTACTTC
CASSRTASSYEQYF
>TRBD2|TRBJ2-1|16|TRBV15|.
TGTGCCACCAGCCCCCCCGGACTAGGGTACTACAATGAGCAGTTCTTC
CATSPPGLGYYNEQFF
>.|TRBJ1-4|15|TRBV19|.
TGTGCCAGTAGTATAGGAGGGGCTTTTAACGAAAAACTGTTTTTT
CASSIGGAFNEKLFF
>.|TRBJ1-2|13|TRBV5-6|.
TGTGCCAGCAGCTTGGGCGGCAGCTTTGGCTACACCTTC
CASSLGGSFGYTF
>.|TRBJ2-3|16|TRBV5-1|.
TGCGCCAGCAGCTTGGCCGGAGACAGCCACACAGATACGCAGTATTTT
CASSLAGDSHTDTQYF
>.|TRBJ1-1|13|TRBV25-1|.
TGTGCCAGCAGGAGGGGGGGAACCGCGAAAGCTTTCTTT
CASRRGGTAKAFF
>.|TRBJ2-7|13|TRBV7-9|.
TGTGCCACCGGGGACTTTCGCTCCTACGAGCAGTACTTC
CATGDFRSYEQYF
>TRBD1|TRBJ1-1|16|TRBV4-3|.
TGCGCCAGCAGCCAAGGGACAGGGGGGGGTCCGGTTGAAGCTTTCTTT
CASSQGTGGGPVEAFF
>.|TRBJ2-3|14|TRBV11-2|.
TGTGCCAGCAGCCCGGACCGGGCAGGAGATACGCAGTATTTT
CASSPDRAGDTQYF
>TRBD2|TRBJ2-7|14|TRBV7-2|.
TGTGCCAGCAGCTCCGGGACTAGTTTCTACGAGCAGTACTTC
CASSSGTSFYEQYF
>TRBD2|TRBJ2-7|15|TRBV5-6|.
TGTGCCAGCAGCGCTGGACTAGCGGGCAACTACGAGCAGTACTTC
CASSAGLAGNYEQYF
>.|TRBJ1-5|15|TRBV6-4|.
TGTGCCAGCAGTGAATCCAGGGTCGGCAATCAGCCCCAGCATTTT
CASSESRVGNQPQHF
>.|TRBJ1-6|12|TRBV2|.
TGTGCCAGCAGTGATGCGGGGGGAGCCCTCCACTTT
CASSDAGGALHF
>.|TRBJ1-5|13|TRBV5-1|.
TGCGCCAGCAGTCCCACAGGGTCTCAGCCCCAGCATTTT
CASSPTGSQPQHF
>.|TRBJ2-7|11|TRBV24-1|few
TGTGCCACCAGTGACGGACTCGAGCAGTACTTC
CATSDGLEQYF
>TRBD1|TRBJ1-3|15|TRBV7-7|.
TGTGCCAGCAGCTTAGGACAGGGTTCTGGAAACACCATATATTTT
CASSLGQGSGNTIYF
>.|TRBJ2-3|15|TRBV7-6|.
TGTGCCAGCAGCCCTTTGTACGGGGACGGAGGTACGCAGTATTTT
CASSPLYGDGGTQYF
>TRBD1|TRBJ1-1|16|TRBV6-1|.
TGTGCCAGCAGTGAACCCGGACAGGGAAGGTACACTGAAGCTTTCTTT
CASSEPGQGRYTEAFF
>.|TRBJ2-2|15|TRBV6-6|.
TGTGCCAGCACCTCAGGCAGGGACAACACCGGGGAGCTGTTTTTT
CASTSGRDNTGELFF